This T cell receptor (beta chain) appears in the sequencing data of a study of human T cells and chemical hapten exposure. Study-wide points: Every donor had alopecia, and their immune response may therefore differ from healthy people's. Patch test score showed a positive correlation with PT1 expanded TCR counts.

The CDR3 loop spans 11 amino acids. Germline V gene lookup returns CDR1 SQVTM and CDR2 ANQGSEA. Trimming took 4 bases from V and 6 from J, leaving 9 bases between them. Of note for this clonotype: No antigen is known for it.

TCRdb independently ran MiXCR on the RACE reads; one entry per CDR3 protein. The data show roughly 380,000 distinct CDR3 sequences, more than 4.5% seen once. Indicated time point: pre-sensitization, week 0. Treatment specified: therapeutic diphenylcyclopropenone sensitization with weekly scalp DPC. The chain is built from TRBV29-1 and TRBJ1-2; no reliable D call. The clonotype comes from a woman aged 45-65 years with alopecia areata. Some clones in this sample may be carry-over from other donors' samples. The sequencing here drew on whole blood, taken in connection with sensitization to the hapten diphenylcyclopropenone (DPC). The CDR3 region has the DNA TGCAGCGTTGTAACTGGGGATGGCTACACCTTC. Its translation: CSVVTGDGYTF.